These T cell receptor beta chains were read from a single sample in a study of Tregs in tolerant kidney transplant recipients. Clones were read by immunoSEQ multiplex PCR, and TCRdb kept only the in-frame ones, dropping some. The sample lists 15,000 to 20,000 clones, roughly 65% occurring once. These TCRs are of unknown antigen specificity. Sequenced sample: Tregs from blood cultured with allogeneic cells. These receptors all come from a human donor in good health. Both conserved end residues are part of each CDR3. Fields, in order: clone size, J gene, V gene, D gene, CDR3 DNA, CDR3 protein. The D gene is left open where the match is weak. Clone size appears in some rows only: once, few, many, or a class for an expanded clone.

.,TRBJ2-7,TRBV5-1,TRBD2,TGCGCCAGCAGCCCCCTAGCGGGAGGGCCCACCGAGCAGTACTTC,CASSPLAGGPTEQYF
.,TRBJ2-7,TRBV25-1,TRBD2,TGTGCCAGCAGAACTAGCGGGGGGTCCTACGAGCAGTACTTC,CASRTSGGSYEQYF
.,TRBJ1-4,TRBV5-5,.,TGTGCCAGCAGCTTTGCAGGCGGTCTCAATGAAAAACTGTTTTTT,CASSFAGGLNEKLFF
few,TRBJ1-5,TRBV18,TRBD1,TGTGCCAGCTCACCTTGGCAGGGGGTCAATCAGCCCCAGCATTTT,CASSPWQGVNQPQHF
.,TRBJ2-2,TRBV7-2,.,TGTGCCAGCAGCTCTTCTTGGGGAATCGGGGAGCTGTTTTTT,CASSSSWGIGELFF
once,TRBJ2-3,TRBV6-5,.,TGTGCCAGCAGTTACAGGTTCACAGATACGCAGTATTTT,CASSYRFTDTQYF
.,TRBJ1-2,TRBV18,.,TGTGCCAGCTCACCCGCGCCTGGACACCGGTCAAACTATGGCTACACCTTC,CASSPAPGHRSNYGYTF
.,TRBJ2-1,TRBV29-1,TRBD2,TGCAGCGTTGAAGAAGGAGGACTAGCGATCACCTACAATGAGCAGTTCTTC,CSVEEGGLAITYNEQFF
once,TRBJ1-3,TRBV18,TRBD1,TGTGCCAGCTCACGCTCCGGGACAGGGGCCTTATCTGGAAACACCATATATTTT,CASSRSGTGALSGNTIYF
.,TRBJ1-5,TRBV6-1,.,TGTGCCAGCAGTGAAAGGAGGGGCAATCAGCCCCAGCATTTT,CASSERRGNQPQHF
.,TRBJ1-1,TRBV4-1,TRBD1,TGCGCCAGCAGCCAAGATTGGACCGGGACAGTCCTAATGCACACTGAAGCTTTCTTT,CASSQDWTGTVLMHTEAFF
.,TRBJ1-2,TRBV2,TRBD1,TGTGCCAGCAGTCTCGGGACAGGGGGAGGCTATGGCTACACCTTC,CASSLGTGGGYGYTF
.,TRBJ1-5,TRBV19,.,TGTGCCAGTAGTATTGACAGCGGGGAAAATCAGCCCCAGCATTTT,CASSIDSGENQPQHF
.,TRBJ1-3,TRBV2,.,TGTGCCAGCACCATAATGGGGGGCGCGTCGGGAAACACCATATATTTT,CASTIMGGASGNTIYF
.,TRBJ1-4,TRBV5-4,TRBD1,TGTGCCAGCAGCCCTAGGACAGGGGGCGTCAGAGGAAAACTGTTTTTT,CASSPRTGGVRGKLFF
.,TRBJ2-2,TRBV9,TRBD2,TGTGCCAGCAGCGTGACTAGCGGGTCTTTCGGGGAGCTGTTTTTT,CASSVTSGSFGELFF
few,TRBJ2-3,TRBV6-1,.,TGTGCCAGCAGTGACGGCTCTTTGGGGGGACTGGGAGATACGCAGTATTTT,CASSDGSLGGLGDTQYF
.,TRBJ1-2,TRBV4-2,TRBD1,TGTGCCAGCAGCCAAGAGTTTAGGACAGGGGGCCGCCATGGCTACACCTTC,CASSQEFRTGGRHGYTF
.,TRBJ2-3,TRBV2,TRBD2,TGTGCCAGCAGAGCACGAAGCGGGGGGTGGGCAGATACGCAGTATTTT,CASRARSGGWADTQYF
.,TRBJ1-6,TRBV6-1,.,TGTGCCAGCGGCAGGGGCGCGGGGAATTCACCCCTCCACTTT,CASGRGAGNSPLHF
.,TRBJ1-3,TRBV6-6,.,TGTGCCAGCAGTCGGCGACAGAGCTCTGGAAACACCATATATTTT,CASSRRQSSGNTIYF
few,TRBJ2-1,TRBV29-1,TRBD2,TGCAGCGTTGAAGGGGGGACTAGCGGCTACAATGAGCAGTTCTTC,CSVEGGTSGYNEQFF
.,TRBJ2-7,TRBV6-5,TRBD2,TGTGCCAGCAGTCCAGAGCGGGAGGTCTACGAGCAGTACTTC,CASSPEREVYEQYF
.,TRBJ2-7,TRBV4-2,.,TGTGCCAGCAGCTTGGGATCTGGAGGGAGCTCCTACGAGCAGTACTTC,CASSLGSGGSSYEQYF
.,TRBJ1-2,TRBV5-1,.,TGCGCCAGCTCGGCGGGGCCCGCAGTCTATGGCTACACCTTC,CASSAGPAVYGYTF
few,TRBJ2-5,TRBV19,.,TGTGCCAGTACCCCATGGGGGGGCTTCCAAGAGACCCAGTACTTC,CASTPWGGFQETQYF
.,TRBJ1-6,TRBV27,TRBD1,TGTGCCAGCAGTTTAATGCTCAGGGGGATAATTCACCCCCTCCACTTT,CASSLMLRGIIHPLHF
few,TRBJ2-7,TRBV9,TRBD2,TGTGCCAGCAGCCCCGGGACTAGCTTTTTTTACGAGCAGTACTTC,CASSPGTSFFYEQYF
.,TRBJ2-7,TRBV12-5,.,TGTGCTAGTGGTTTGAAGGGTCGGGGCGAGCAGTACTTC,CASGLKGRGEQYF
few,TRBJ2-3,TRBV30,.,TGTGCCTGGAGTGTACAGGGAGGGACGGGTACGCAGTATTTT,CAWSVQGGTGTQYF
.,TRBJ1-2,TRBV9,.,TGTGCCAGCAGCGTAGGTTCGGGGGCTGGGTTCTATGGCTACACCTTC,CASSVGSGAGFYGYTF
.,TRBJ1-2,TRBV6-4,.,TGTGCCAGCAAGTACCTCGAAGGTCCTAACTATGGCTACACCTTC,CASKYLEGPNYGYTF
.,TRBJ2-7,TRBV7-9,TRBD2,TGTGCCAGCAGCGCCAGGGAGGGAGCCTCCTACGAGCAGTACTTC,CASSAREGASYEQYF
.,TRBJ1-2,TRBV25-1,TRBD1,TGTGCCAGCAGTGGATACAGGGGGTCCCTCTATGGCTACACCTTC,CASSGYRGSLYGYTF
.,TRBJ2-1,TRBV7-3,.,TGTGCCAGCAGCTTAAACCAGGCCACCTACTCCTACAATGAGCAGTTCTTC,CASSLNQATYSYNEQFF
.,TRBJ2-3,TRBV6-1,.,TGTGCCAGCAGTGAACTCGGGGTCCCCACAGATACGCAGTATTTT,CASSELGVPTDTQYF
.,TRBJ2-1,TRBV15,TRBD2,TGTGCCACCAGCAGAACCCCCGGGACTAGCGGATACAATGAGCAGTTCTTC,CATSRTPGTSGYNEQFF
.,TRBJ2-6,TRBV18,TRBD2,TGTGCCAGCTCACCAAGGGCGGGGGCTGGGGCCAACGTCCTGACTTTC,CASSPRAGAGANVLTF
.,TRBJ1-1,TRBV6-5,.,TGTGCCAGCAGTTACTCGATCGGGGCAGCAATGGCTTTCTTT,CASSYSIGAAMAFF
.,TRBJ2-2,TRBV7-2,TRBD2,TGTGCCAGCAGCTCCCTTCGGGGGGGGTACGGGGAGCTGTTTTTT,CASSSLRGGYGELFF
.,TRBJ1-1,TRBV30,.,TGTGCCTGGAGCCTGACAAACATGAACACTGAAGCTTTCTTT,CAWSLTNMNTEAFF
.,TRBJ1-3,TRBV7-8,.,TGTGCCAGCAGCTCAGAGGGAAGGGTGGTCCTCAACGAATACTCTGGAAACACCATATATTTT,CASSSEGRVVLNEYSGNTIYF
.,TRBJ2-7,TRBV6-4,.,TGTGCCAGCCTAAAACAGGGAACCTCCTACGAGCAGTACTTC,CASLKQGTSYEQYF
.,TRBJ2-1,TRBV6-5,.,TGTGCCAGCAGTTACCGGGACGCCGTTTACAATGAGCAGTTCTTC,CASSYRDAVYNEQFF
.,TRBJ1-2,TRBV5-1,.,TGCGCCAGCAGCAAATTGGGGGCGCAACAATCCTGCACCTTC,CASSKLGAQQSCTF
.,TRBJ2-7,TRBV6-5,.,TGTGCCAGCGGAGCAGGGACCTACGAGCAGTACTTC,CASGAGTYEQYF
once,TRBJ2-7,TRBV9,TRBD2,TGTGCCAGCAGCCCGGGTGTCGGGGGGGCCCTAATCTACGAGCAGTACTTC,CASSPGVGGALIYEQYF